This T cell receptor beta chain was sequenced in a study of OX40 agonist ivuxolimab in advanced cancers. Using immunoSEQ multiplex PCR, the repertoire was profiled, and TCRdb retains in-frame clones only, with some absent. The repertoire includes some 41,000 clones, just over 90% of them detected once, and about 19% sits in the top ten. V gave up 5 bases and J gave up 6 bases; unmatched junction bases: 7. Germline V lookup: CDR1 SGHRS, CDR2 YFSETQ. The CDR3 spans 15 residues. This chain uses TRBV5-1 with TRBJ2-1; 11 bases agree with TRBD1. The sample consisted of CD4+ or CD8+ T cells sorted from blood, taken in a trial of the OX40 agonist ivuxolimab. This clonotype originated in an adult with an advanced solid tumor such as melanoma, head and neck, liver or kidney cancer. CDR3 amino acids: CASSSGQGVGNEQFF. In nucleotides, the CDR3 is TGCGCCAGCAGTTCGGGACAGGGGGTTGGCAATGAGCAGTTCTTC.